Shown below are 17 T cell receptor beta chains from a single sample sequenced in a study of cytomegalovirus exposure and HLA in healthy donors (dated by TCRdb to about 2017). The method was the immunoSEQ multiplex PCR assay. For the multiplex PCR, a mixture combining 60 forward primers for TCR Vbeta segments and 13 reverse primers for TCR Jbeta segments was used. The table comes from immuneACCESS by way of TCRdb, which keeps in-frame sequences with V and J called. Part of the clones is missing from these tables; in studies checked, under half for an unresolved V gene and the rest for unknown reasons. The sample contains over 150,000 clones, about 83% of them found a single time. The biggest ten clones account for under 5% of the sample. The sequenced sample consisted of PBMCs. The origin of the receptors is a girl between 5 and 17 years old in good health and CMV-seropositive.

The V and J genes are TRBV9 and TRBJ1-5; tentative D call: TRBD1 (5 bases). Germline assignment: CDR1 SGDLS and CDR2 YYNGEE. Deletions cut 3 bases from V and 0 bases from J, with 7 bases between. This CDR3 contains 14 residues. This CDR3 is CASSEGNSNQPQHF. CDR3 coding DNA: TGTGCCAGCAGCGAGGGGAATAGCAATCAGCCCCAGCATTTT. Full variable domain (rest looked up from reference TRBV9 and TRBJ1-5): DSGVTQTPKHLITATGQRVTLRCSPRSGDLSVYWYQQSLDQGLQFLIQYYNGEERAKGNILERFSAQQFPDLHSELNLSSLELGDSALYFCASSEGNSNQPQHFGDGTRLSIL.

The chain recombines TRBV19 with TRBJ2-2; D perhaps matches TRBD1 (5 bases). Per germline, CDR1 LNHDA and CDR2 SQIVND (reference sequence). The CDR3 is 13 amino acids. With 6 bases removed from V and 7 bases from J, the gap between germline ends came to 12 bases. CDR3 nucleotide sequence: TGTGCCAGTAGGGATCAGGGAATCGGGGAGCTGTTTTTT. Its protein product is CASRDQGIGELFF.

The genes are TRBV6-5 and TRBJ1-1, with a possible D match to TRBD1 (5 bases). V was pared by 5 bases and J by 0 bases, with 13 bases between. This CDR3 is built from 15 residues. Germline V gene sequence: CDR1 MNHEY, CDR2 SVGAGI. In DNA form, the CDR3 reads TGTGCCAGCAGTCGCGGCGGGGCCCTGAACACTGAAGCTTTCTTT. It codes for CASSRGGALNTEAFF.

The gene calls are TRBV7-3 and TRBJ1-6, with 8 nucleotides matching TRBD1. The CDR3 is 15 residues long. V shed 5 bases, J shed 10 bases, and the junction held 10 bases outside the gene matches. Per germline, CDR1 SGHTA and CDR2 FQGTGA. The CDR3, as DNA: TGTGCCAGCAGCCTTACGACAGGGGTGGGGTCACCCCTCCACTTT. Translating it yields CASSLTTGVGSPLHF.

This clone appeared once. This sequence joins TRBV6-1 and TRBJ2-2, with TRBD2 identical over 8 bases. The CDR3 sequence is 16 residues long. Germline CDR1 and CDR2: MNHNS and SASEGT. The V gene end was trimmed by 4 bases and the J gene end by 0 bases; junction bases not matched to a gene: 4. Here the CDR3 DNA reads TGTGCCAGCAGTGCCCGGACTAGCTCGAACACCGGGGAGCTGTTTTTT. This translates into CASSARTSSNTGELFF.

This chain uses TRBV5-6 with TRBJ1-2; D ambiguous. Germline assignment: CDR1 SGHDT and CDR2 YYEEEE. The CDR3 spans 14 residues. V was pared by 4 bases and J by 8 bases, with 18 bases between. Here the CDR3 DNA reads TGTGCCAGCAGCCCACCTGCCGGGAAGAAGGGCTACACCTTC. Translating gives CASSPPAGKKGYTF. The whole variable domain, remainder taken from reference TRBV5-6 and TRBJ1-2, is DAGVTQSPTHLIKTRGQQVTLRCSPKSGHDTVSWYQQALGQGPQFIFQYYEEEERQRGNFPDRFSGHQFPNYSSELNVNALLLGDSALYLCASSPPAGKKGYTFGSGTRLTVV.

The chain joins TRBV10-2 to TRBJ1-1; D not resolved. Trimming shortened V by 2 bases and J by 3 bases, and 7 bases separated the two germline ends. The CDR3 is 13 amino acids. Germline loops: CDR1 WSHSY, CDR2 SAAADI. The CDR3: CASSEVGDTEAFF. CDR3 DNA sequence: TGCGCCAGCAGTGAGGTGGGAGACACTGAAGCTTTCTTT.

The chain has TRBV6-5 and TRBJ1-2; 7 positions agree with TRBD1. J lost 3 bases, V lost 8 bases, and 3 bases had no gene match. The CDR3 spans 12 residues. Germline V gene sequence: CDR1 MNHEY, CDR2 SVGAGI. The CDR3 DNA reads TGTGCCAGCGGGACAGAGGACTATGGCTACACCTTC. Its translation is CASGTEDYGYTF.

V is TRBV28 and J is TRBJ2-7; TRBD1 agrees at 8 bases. The germline V gene has CDR1 MDHEN and CDR2 SYDVKM. J was trimmed by 0 bases and V by 3 bases; bases with no gene match: 13. This CDR3 is built from 18 residues. CDR3 loop: CASSFPPTGGRNSYEQYF. The DNA of the CDR3 is TGTGCCAGCAGTTTTCCTCCTACAGGGGGTAGAAACTCCTACGAGCAGTACTTC.

V is TRBV7-9 and J is TRBJ1-2; D not resolved. The CDR3 totals 13 residues. In germline, CDR1 is SEHNR, CDR2 FQNEAQ (reference sequence). V lost 1 base to trimming and J lost 8 bases, with 11 bases between them. The CDR3 DNA reads as TGTGCCAGCAGCTTAGATCGGGGTGGAGGCTACACCTTC. It translates to CASSLDRGGGYTF.

The chain links TRBV6-6 to TRBJ1-2; 9 bases align to TRBD1. The CDR3 length is 13 residues. The junction had 4 bases not matched to a gene; V was cut back by 7 bases and J by 4 bases. Germline assignment: CDR1 MNHNY and CDR2 SVGAGI (reference sequence). This CDR3 is CASKPGQGYGYTF. The CDR3 nucleotides are TGTGCCAGCAAACCGGGACAGGGCTATGGCTACACCTTC.

This clone was observed a single time. The chain recombines TRBV7-9 with TRBJ1-2, with D possibly TRBD1 on 6 matching bases. V was clipped by 2 bases and J by 0 bases, with 7 bases between them. The CDR3 loop spans 14 amino acids. Germline V lookup: CDR1 SEHNR, CDR2 FQNEAQ (reference sequence). CDR3 sequence reads: CASSLQGSNYGYTF. CDR3 sequence (DNA): TGTGCCAGCAGCTTACAGGGGTCTAACTATGGCTACACCTTC.

This clone occurred a few times. V gene TRBV6-1 combines with J gene TRBJ2-1, with a possible D match to TRBD1 (6 bases). The V end lost 6 bases, the J end lost 6 bases, and 18 bases lay between the germline ends. Per the germline V gene, CDR1 is MNHNS and CDR2 is SASEGT. The CDR3 has 15 residues. The CDR3 protein is CASRPPREGVNEQFF. CDR3 in DNA: TGTGCCAGCAGGCCCCCTAGAGAGGGGGTCAATGAGCAGTTCTTC.

This clone was counted only a few times. An end of the junction differs from the germline gene, which may be a read error. V and J are TRBV7-3 and TRBJ1-1; a possible D gene is TRBD1 (6 bases). The CDR3 totals 13 residues. Germline CDR1 reads SGHTA; CDR2 reads FQGTGA. The DNA for the CDR3 is TGTGCCAGCAGCTCTTCGAGGGGGGGAGCCCCCCTATTT. Amino acids: CASSSSRGGAPLF.

The chain carries TRBV29-1 and TRBJ1-1; the D gene is possibly TRBD1 (5 bases). The V gene lost 7 bases and the J gene lost 2 bases, with 20 bases spanning the gap. This CDR3 spans 15 amino acids. CDR1 and CDR2 (germline): SQVTM, ANQGSEA. CDR3 residues: CSGEGWGRSNTEAFF. CDR3 DNA: TGCAGCGGAGAAGGGTGGGGGAGGTCAAACACTGAAGCTTTCTTT.

The V gene is TRBV29-1, the J gene TRBJ2-7, with a tentative D call TRBD1 (6 bases). The CDR3 is 12 residues long. The V and J ends lost 6 bases and 3 bases respectively, with 12 bases between them. The V gene's germline CDR1 is SQVTM and CDR2 ANQGSEA. The CDR3 region has the DNA TGCAGCGTGATACAGGGTGACTACGAGCAGTACTTC. Amino acids: CSVIQGDYEQYF.

J is TRBJ1-5 and V is TRBV6-6; 9 nucleotides line up with TRBD1. This CDR3 comprises 14 residues. Germline CDR1 reads MNHNY; CDR2 reads SVGAGI (reference sequence). V dropped 7 bases and J dropped 6; count of bases not matched to a gene: 7. The CDR3 spells CASIPGQGSQPQHF. CDR3 DNA: TGTGCCAGCATTCCCGGACAGGGGAGTCAGCCCCAGCATTTT.